The 5 T cell receptor beta chains presented below share a single source sample, sequenced in a study of blood T cell repertoires in COVID-19. Generated by immunoSEQ multiplex PCR, the TCRdb table keeps only in-frame clones and is missing some. This sample has around 6,300 clones, with more than 65% found just once. Sequences were obtained from peripheral blood. These receptors all stem from a human donor with active COVID-19. The donor label of this sample is uncertain.

The gene calls are TRBV7-2 and TRBJ2-7, with 8 bases aligning to TRBD2. The V and J ends lost 4 bases and 7 bases, in that order; junction bases with no gene match: 9. CDR1 and CDR2 from the germline V gene are SGHTA and FQGNSA. The CDR3 length is 14 residues. The chain's CDR3 is CASSSQPGLEEQYF. The CDR3 nucleotides read TGTGCCAGCAGCTCACAGCCGGGACTAGAGGAGCAGTACTTC.

This clone occurred once. The chain couples TRBV7-8 to TRBJ2-2; 12 positions agree with TRBD2. V lost 3 bases to trimming and J lost 5 bases; unmatched junction nucleotides: 1. Germline assignment: CDR1 SGHVS and CDR2 FQNEAQ. This CDR3 contains 15 residues. CDR3: CASSFGTSGTGELFF. The DNA of the CDR3 is TGTGCCAGCAGCTTCGGGACTAGCGGGACCGGGGAGCTGTTTTTT.

The rearrangement uses TRBV19 and TRBJ1-2; D is ambiguous. Germline V gene lookup returns CDR1 LNHDA and CDR2 SQIVND (reference sequence). The CDR3 is made up of 15 amino acids. V was pared by 6 bases and J by 8 bases, with 22 bases between. As DNA, the CDR3 is TGTGCCAGTAGCCCGGCAGGACGGCTCGGAGGGGGCTACACCTTC. It encodes CASSPAGRLGGGYTF.

The V call is TRBV6-5, the J call TRBJ2-3, with a possible D match to TRBD1 (5 bases). V lost 1 base and J 5 bases, leaving 16 bases between the germline ends. The CDR3 contains 16 residues. Germline CDR1 reads MNHEY; CDR2 reads SVGAGI. The DNA for the CDR3 is TGTGCCAGCAGTTACTTTTCTAAGGGGCTTGGAGATACGCAGTATTTT. This encodes CASSYFSKGLGDTQYF.

This chain uses TRBV7-6 with TRBJ2-3; possible D gene TRBD1, 6 bases. The CDR3 spans 15 residues. The V end was cut by 5 bases, the J end by 2 bases, with 14 bases between. In germline, CDR1 is SGHVS, CDR2 FNYEAQ. The CDR3, as DNA: TGTGCCAGCAGCGAGGGACAACCACCCACAGATACGCAGTATTTT. The encoded protein is CASSEGQPPTDTQYF. The full variable domain, completed using reference TRBV7-6 and TRBJ2-3, is GAGVSQSPRYKVTKRGQDVALRCDPISGHVSLYWYRQALGQGPEFLTYFNYEAQQDKSGLPNDRFSAERPEGSISTLTIQRTEQRDSAMYRCASSEGQPPTDTQYFGPGTRLTVL.